Listed below are T cell receptor beta chains from one sample, sequenced in a study of PD-1 blockade in classical Hodgkin lymphoma. TCRdb keeps only in-frame clones here, not all; method: immunoSEQ multiplex PCR. The sample lists 30,000 or so clones; approximately 90% were seen once. The source was CD4+ T cells from blood, collected before the fourth cycle of nivolumab. Source of these receptors: a human donor with classical Hodgkin lymphoma. Each CDR3 is given with its conserved first and last residue. D genes are given only for firm matches. A row's size may be missing; if present it is once, few, many or a size class.

abundance	d_gene	v_gene	j_gene	CDR3nt	CDR3aa
-	-	TRBV5-4	TRBJ2-7	TGTGCCAGCAGCTTGCGGGGTGGCTACGAGCAGTACTTC	CASSLRGGYEQYF
-	-	TRBV7-9	TRBJ2-5	TGTGCCAGCAGCTTCCGGACAGTCCAAGAGACCCAGTACTTC	CASSFRTVQETQYF
-	-	TRBV6-5	TRBJ2-5	TGTGCCAGCGGGATACCGGGCCCGGTGTACTTC	CASGIPGPVYF
-	-	TRBV7-2	TRBJ2-5	TGTGCCAGCAGCTTAGCGACAGGTTTTACGGAGACCCAGTACTTC	CASSLATGFTETQYF
-	-	TRBV18	TRBJ1-1	TGTGCCAGCTCACCGACACTGAACACTGAAGCTTTCTTT	CASSPTLNTEAFF
-	-	TRBV9	TRBJ2-2	TGTGCCAGCAGCGTAGTAGAGAACACCGGGGAGCTGTTTTTT	CASSVVENTGELFF
once	TRBD1	TRBV6-1	TRBJ2-7	TGTGCCAGCAGTGAGGGACAGGGGGTAAACTACGAGCAGTACTTC	CASSEGQGVNYEQYF
-	TRBD2	TRBV7-9	TRBJ2-7	TGTGCCAGCAGCTTAGTCAGCGGGAGACCGTCGGCCTACGAGCAGTACTTC	CASSLVSGRPSAYEQYF
-	TRBD2	TRBV11-2	TRBJ2-5	TGTGCCAGCAGCTTAGGGAAGACTAGCGGGGGGGCCAAGGAGACCCAGTACTTC	CASSLGKTSGGAKETQYF
-	-	TRBV29-1	TRBJ2-5	TGCAGCGTGACATCAGGGGCTAGAGAGACCCAGTACTTC	CSVTSGARETQYF
-	-	TRBV15	TRBJ2-5	TGTGCCACCAGCCTTCATCGGGAGACCCAGTACTTC	CATSLHRETQYF
-	TRBD1	TRBV7-2	TRBJ2-1	TGTGCCAGCAGCCGGGGACAGGGGGCGCACAATGAGCAGTTCTTC	CASSRGQGAHNEQFF
-	-	TRBV5-6	TRBJ2-6	TGTGCCAGCAGCGTGTTACGGACAGTAATCTCTGGGGCCAACGTCCTGACTTTC	CASSVLRTVISGANVLTF
-	-	TRBV5-1	TRBJ2-3	TGCGCCAGCAGCCGTGACAGCTCCGATACAGATACGCAGTATTTT	CASSRDSSDTDTQYF
few	-	TRBV28	TRBJ1-5	TGTGCCAGCAGTGTAAATCAGCCCCAGCATTTT	CASSVNQPQHF
-	-	TRBV10-3	TRBJ1-4	TGTGCCATCAGTGACGGTCCGACAGAAGTTAATGAAAAACTGTTTTTT	CAISDGPTEVNEKLFF
-	-	TRBV4-1	TRBJ1-6	TGCGCCAGCAGCCAAGATTCGAGCTCCTATAATTCACCCCTCCACTTT	CASSQDSSSYNSPLHF
once	-	TRBV11-2	TRBJ2-3	TGTGCCAGCAGCTTAGAGCTAGCAACAGATACGCAGTATTTT	CASSLELATDTQYF
once	TRBD1	TRBV5-4	TRBJ2-5	TGTGCCAGCAGCGGGACAGGAGGGGCAGAGACCCAGTACTTC	CASSGTGGAETQYF
-	-	TRBV5-4	TRBJ2-7	TGTGCCAGCAGCCTCCTAGGCGTCGAGCAGTACTTC	CASSLLGVEQYF
-	-	TRBV7-9	TRBJ2-2	TGTGCCAGCAGCCCCCAGGGAACAGGGAGACCAGGGGAGCTGTTTTTT	CASSPQGTGRPGELFF
once	-	TRBV9	TRBJ2-5	TGTGCCAGCAGCGCGGGGGACGGCGAGACCCAGTACTTC	CASSAGDGETQYF
-	-	TRBV27	TRBJ2-1	TGTGCCAGCAGCTCCACCGGGACAACAAGGGGTGAGCAGTTCTTC	CASSSTGTTRGEQFF
-	TRBD1	TRBV18	TRBJ2-7	TGTGCCAGCTCACCAACCCTCGGGACAGGGCTTGAGCAGTACTTC	CASSPTLGTGLEQYF
-	-	TRBV5-1	TRBJ1-1	TGCGCCAGCAGCTTGGTAACGGGGGGAGGGAACACTGAAGCTTTCTTT	CASSLVTGGGNTEAFF
once	-	TRBV4-2	TRBJ2-7	TGTGCCAGCAGCCAGCGCGAGAGCTCCTACGAGCAGTACTTC	CASSQRESSYEQYF
-	-	TRBV7-9	TRBJ2-3	TGTGCCAGCAGCTTATCCCACCAGGGCGGGATAGGCACAGATACGCAGTATTTT	CASSLSHQGGIGTDTQYF
-	-	TRBV19	TRBJ1-1	TGTGCCAGTAGTAACCCGGGGGAGAACACTGAAGCTTTCTTT	CASSNPGENTEAFF
-	-	TRBV28	TRBJ2-7	TGTGCCAGCAGTTTTGGAACCCCGAGGATCGAGCAGTACTTC	CASSFGTPRIEQYF
-	-	TRBV5-1	TRBJ2-3	TGCGCCAGCAGCTTGGCCGAGGTAGGGAGCGCTACGCAGTATTTT	CASSLAEVGSATQYF
-	TRBD1	TRBV5-4	TRBJ2-7	TGTGCCAGCAGCTCCGGGACAGCCACCTACGAGCAGTACTTC	CASSSGTATYEQYF
once	TRBD1	TRBV9	TRBJ2-3	TGTGCCAGCAGCCCGAATCCAGGGGGCACAACTTTCACAGATACGCAGTATTTT	CASSPNPGGTTFTDTQYF
-	-	TRBV28	TRBJ1-5	TGTGCCAGCAGTTCCCGGACACTTAGCAATCAGCCCCAGCATTTT	CASSSRTLSNQPQHF
-	TRBD1	TRBV5-1	TRBJ2-3	TGCGCCAGCAGCTTGGAGGGACAGGGAAGGCCAGATACGCAGTATTTT	CASSLEGQGRPDTQYF
-	-	TRBV28	TRBJ2-7	TGTGCCAGCAGTTTTACCGGAATATTGGTCGAGCAGTACTTC	CASSFTGILVEQYF
-	-	TRBV7-8	TRBJ2-5	TGTGCCAGCAGCTTAAGGGTAGCCCAAGAGACCCAGTACTTC	CASSLRVAQETQYF
-	-	TRBV19	TRBJ1-5	TGTGCCAGTAGTGTCCAGGGGACGGGTCAGCCCCAGCATTTT	CASSVQGTGQPQHF
-	-	TRBV5-4	TRBJ2-1	TGTGCCAGTGGGCGGAGGGGAGAGACCTACAATGAGCAGTTCTTC	CASGRRGETYNEQFF
-	-	TRBV9	TRBJ2-5	TGTGCCAGCAGCGTTGATAGCGGAGAGACCCAGTACTTC	CASSVDSGETQYF
-	-	TRBV18	TRBJ2-7	TGTGCCAGCCAAACGAGCGGGTCGGCGAGCTCCTACGAGCAGTACTTC	CASQTSGSASSYEQYF
-	-	TRBV11-2	TRBJ2-6	TGTGCCAGCAGCAAATGGACGCCTGGGGCCAACGTCCTGACTTTC	CASSKWTPGANVLTF
-	-	TRBV19	TRBJ1-4	TGTGCCAGTAACCCCTCGAGGGCTGGGGAAAAACTGTTTTTT	CASNPSRAGEKLFF
-	-	TRBV25-1	TRBJ2-2	TGTGCCAGTTGTGAAGAGGCGAACACCGGGGAGCTGTTTTTT	CASCEEANTGELFF
-	TRBD2	TRBV10-1	TRBJ2-1	TGCGCCAGCAGTGAGTCGAGTCTAGCGGGGTACAATGAGCAGTTCTTC	CASSESSLAGYNEQFF
-	-	TRBV9	TRBJ2-1	TGTGCCAGCAGCGTTAACTTAGAAAAGCCCGAATACAATGAGCAGTTCTTC	CASSVNLEKPEYNEQFF
-	TRBD1	TRBV28	TRBJ1-4	TGTGCCAGCAGTTTCCAGGGGGCGGGGGAAAAACTGTTTTTT	CASSFQGAGEKLFF
-	TRBD1	TRBV6-6	TRBJ1-5	TGTGCCAGCAGAGGGACAGGGGGGTATCAGCCCCAGCATTTT	CASRGTGGYQPQHF
-	-	TRBV2	TRBJ2-3	TGTGCCAGCAGGACCAGACTAGTAGGGTCGGATACGCAGTATTTT	CASRTRLVGSDTQYF